The entry below describes one T cell receptor (beta chain). This clone was counted a few times. What antigen it recognizes has not been identified. The record has no base qualities; no much larger clone is one base away. The collaborating institutions used their own protocols to collect whole blood in K2EDTA tubes. For TCRbeta analysis, collaborators shipped samples as frozen whole blood, isolated PBMCs, or DNA extracted from either of those sample types. This sample is drawn from a study of blood T cell repertoires in COVID-19 (dated by TCRdb to the early 2020s). Describing the broader study: Samples covering the acute and convalescent phases of COVID-19 were provided by collaborators in the United States, Italy and Spain. Subjects who had been exposed to COVID-19, were actively infected with it, or had recovered from it provided the deeply sampled blood TCRbeta repertoires that made up the dataset. A de-identified subject ID, COVID-19 status, age in years and sex were almost always included in the sample metadata. The material from the prospective study consisted of cDNA or gDNA derived from T cells, B-cell-depleted T cells, or PBMCs. The samples were drawn from two sources: the first 160 participants of the ongoing ImmuneRACE study, and 1,000 to 1,500 subjects contributed by 6 global collaborators. HLA class I and class II types, where available, came from metadata supplied by the sample provider rather than from assay-based typing. A freely available public database, intended as a resource for researchers studying the immune response to SARS-CoV-2, is where the repertoires were released. On the study overall, not on this receptor specifically: Clinical and demographic metadata were provided uncurated, with the amount varying by source and participant.

At the junction V is shortened by 2 bases and J by 0 bases, with 13 bases in between. Inclusive of the bounding cysteine and phenylalanine, the CDR3 is 16 residues long. The DNA shown is the 48-base CDR3, in frame from base 1. CDR1 and CDR2 were assigned from the germline V gene as MDHEN and SYDVKM. TCRbeta CDR3 regions were amplified from genomic DNA using the immunoSEQ Assay, a bias-controlled multiplex PCR. From the authors' description of their analysis: The number of nucleated cells in each sample was estimated by amplification of reference gene primers within the assay. Sequence reads were collapsed and filtered to measure the absolute abundance of every unique TCRbeta CDR3 rearrangement. For each sample, productive Simpson clonality was calculated as the square root of Simpson's diversity index over productive rearrangements. Held by TCRdb, this immuneACCESS table contains in-frame sequences only and omits some clones. Under half of the omission traces to an unresolved V gene where checked; the cause of the rest is unknown. D and trimming were read from the DNA, whereas the V and J calls and clone size are those reported in that table. This sample has 100,000 to 150,000 clones in its table, and around 80% of those were observed once. The biggest ten clones account for more than 3% of the sample.

The TCR originated in a woman in her forties or fifties with acute or convalescent COVID-19. The rearrangement joined TRBV28 to TRBJ2-5; possibly the D gene is TRBD1, per 5 matching bases. Sequenced sample: peripheral blood. The sequence in DNA is TGTGCCAGCAGTTTAGGGCTATCAGGGTACCAAGAGACCCAGTACTTC. Translated, it gives CASSLGLSGYQETQYF.